This T cell receptor (beta chain) was sequenced in a study of regulatory T cells in long-lasting Graves disease. The CDR3 has 21 residues. Germline V lookup: CDR1 MDHEN, CDR2 SYDVKM. After removal of 6 bases from V and 3 bases from J, the junction contained 26 bases not matched to a gene. A remark on this clonotype: Its antigen is undetermined.

Study-wide findings and caveats: TRBV28, TRBJ1-2 and TRBJ2-5 emerged as the favored segments in persistent disease. Those with persistent Graves' had less TCR diversity than newly diagnosed patients.

Arm-PCR of CDR3 regions with iRepertoire HTBI primers generated TCR beta libraries. TCRdb analysed the multiplex PCR reads with MiXCR anew, one entry per CDR3 protein. The table includes 400,000 to 500,000 distinct CDR3 sequences, roughly a fifth detected once. Described time point: persistent/refractory GD, antithyroid drugs over 5 years with positive TRAb. RNA isolated from PBMCs was used to make the TCR library. The input for sequencing was peripheral blood mononuclear cells (PBMCs), taken when the disease was refractory, from a patient treated with antithyroid drugs. The V and J genes are TRBV28 and TRBJ1-1, with 9 bases that match TRBD1. The TCR comes from a female donor with Graves disease. CDR3 nucleotides: TGTGCCAGCAGCCTTGATTCGGGACAGGGTGCTAGGAGAGGGTACTACACTGAAGCTTTCTTT. Translating gives CASSLDSGQGARRGYYTEAFF.